This record covers a single T cell receptor (beta chain). These data are taken from a study of PD-L1 blockade in urothelial cancer. About the study: Previous chemotherapy exposure amounted to 0 to 3 regimens for patients. Among blood samples, the median T cell count was approximately 150,000.

Method: immunoSEQ multiplex PCR; TCRdb's copy keeps in-frame clones and lacks some. Of under 40,000 clones in the sample, 90% were seen once. The source of this sequence is a man in his 70s with urothelial cancer. The source material was PBMCs, sampled around atezolizumab (anti-PD-L1) treatment.

The CDR3 sequence: CASSPLAGGPGMGGEQYF. The CDR3 DNA follows: TGTGCCAGCTCACCACTAGCGGGAGGGCCAGGGATGGGTGGCGAGCAGTACTTC. This sequence joins TRBV18 and TRBJ2-7; TRBD2 matches at 11 bases. With V trimmed by 1 base and J by 6 bases, 14 bases remained unmatched. Germline lookup yields CDR1 KGHSH and CDR2 LQKENI. This CDR3 contains 18 residues.